These 20 T cell receptor beta chains share one sample of origin, sequenced in a study of blood T cell repertoires in COVID-19. Data came from immunoSEQ multiplex PCR; TCRdb stores just in-frame clones and leaves some out. The sample contains roughly 43,000 clones, around 86% of which appear only once. What was sequenced was peripheral blood. The receptors were sampled from a woman of 80 years or more with acute or convalescent COVID-19.

The chain joins TRBV4-3 to TRBJ1-2, with 7 nucleotides matching TRBD1. J gave up 8 bases and V 0 bases, and 12 bases lay outside the gene matches. The CDR3 length is 16 residues. CDR1 is LGHNA and CDR2 is YSLEER in the germline V gene. DNA for the CDR3: TGCGCCAGCAGCCAAGATTCCCAGGGGGGAGTAAGCGGCTACACCTTC. Amino acid sequence: CASSQDSQGGVSGYTF.

This sequence joins TRBV2 and TRBJ2-7; no definite D call. Germline-derived CDR1 and CDR2 are SNHLY and FYNNEI. The V end was cut by 3 bases, the J end by 4 bases, with 7 bases between. This CDR3 spans 12 amino acids. The CDR3 is CASSEYSYEQYF. CDR3 in DNA: TGTGCCAGCAGTGAGTACAGTTACGAGCAGTACTTC.

The chain is built from TRBV2 and TRBJ1-1, with 9 bases identical to TRBD1. The CDR3 length is 14 residues. Germline V CDR1 and CDR2: SNHLY, FYNNEI. The junction had 6 bases not matched to a gene; V was cut back by 5 bases and J by 5 bases. CDR3 in DNA: TGTGCCAGCAGTTTTGACAGGGGGAGGACTGAAGCTTTCTTT. Protein sequence: CASSFDRGRTEAFF. The full variable domain, with the rest looked up from reference TRBV2 and TRBJ1-1, is EPEVTQTPSHQVTQMGQEVILRCVPISNHLYFYWYRQILGQKVEFLVSFYNNEISEKSEIFDDQFSVERPDGSNFTLKIRSTKLEDSAMYFCASSFDRGRTEAFFGQGTRLTVV.

The J gene is TRBJ1-1, the V gene TRBV3-1 (or the pseudogene TRBV3-2); D might be TRBD1 (5 bases). Germline assignment: CDR1 LGHDT and CDR2 YNNKEL (reference sequence). The CDR3 loop spans 15 amino acids. V was cut by 2 bases and J by 4 bases, with 14 bases left in between. In DNA form, the CDR3 reads TGTGCCAGCAGCCAAAGGTTGGGGGGAGGCACTGAAGCTTTCTTT. Amino acids: CASSQRLGGGTEAFF.

The J gene is TRBJ1-1, the V gene TRBV7-2; no reliable D call. The ends were cut back, 7 bases at V and 6 bases at J, with 12 bases in the middle. The CDR3 spans 12 residues. Germline CDR1 and CDR2: SGHTA and FQGNSA. As DNA, the CDR3 is TGTGCCAGCACCCCCCGGTGGTCTGAAGCTTTCTTT. Its translation: CASTPRWSEAFF.

The chain has TRBV27 and TRBJ2-5, with D perhaps matching TRBD2 (5 bases). Germline lookup yields CDR1 MNHEY and CDR2 SMNVEV (reference sequence). V gave up 3 bases and J gave up 4 bases, with 15 bases separating them. The CDR3 sequence is 15 residues long. CDR3 sequence reads: CASSFAPGELETQYF. CDR3 bases: TGTGCCAGCAGTTTTGCCCCCGGGGAGTTAGAGACCCAGTACTTC.

The chain employs TRBV10-3 and TRBJ1-2, with 7 bases fitting TRBD1. Per the germline V gene, CDR1 is ENHRY and CDR2 is SYGVKD. The ends lost 5 bases at V and 5 bases at J; junction bases unmatched: 5. This CDR3 spans 13 amino acids. CDR3 protein: CAISSDRDYGYTF. The CDR3 DNA reads TGTGCCATCAGTTCAGACAGGGATTATGGCTACACCTTC.

As concerns this clone: Other DNA sequences in this specimen translate into the identical CDR3. The J gene is TRBJ2-3, the V gene TRBV18; D gene ambiguous. Germline CDR1 and CDR2: KGHSH and LQKENI. This CDR3 spans 14 amino acids. Trimming pared 4 bases from V and 0 bases from J, leaving 8 bases between. CDR3 in amino acids: CASSRGLSTDTQYF. In nucleotides, the CDR3 is TGTGCCAGCTCACGAGGCCTTAGCACAGATACGCAGTATTTT.

The V and J genes are TRBV27 and TRBJ2-2; TRBD1 might be the D (5 bases). CDR1 MNHEY and CDR2 SMNVEV come from the germline V gene (reference sequence). This CDR3 contains 15 residues. V lost 5 bases to trimming and J lost 0 bases, with 10 bases between them. The CDR3 sequence is CASSPATANTGELFF. CDR3 sequence (DNA): TGTGCCAGCAGTCCCGCGACAGCGAACACCGGGGAGCTGTTTTTT.

This clone was counted a single time. CDR3 protein: CATSRTTSSGGVNEQFF. As DNA, the CDR3 is TGTGCCACCAGCAGAACAACCTCCAGCGGGGGGGTCAATGAGCAGTTCTTC. The chain has TRBV15 and TRBJ2-1, with 10 bases matching TRBD2. The germline V gene has CDR1 LNHNV and CDR2 YYDKDF (reference sequence). The CDR3 is 17 amino acids. J lost 6 bases, V lost 2 bases, and 10 bases had no gene match.

This rearrangement joins TRBV5-5 to TRBJ2-1; tentative D call: TRBD2 (5 bases). The CDR3 covers 15 residues. Trimming shortened V by 4 bases and J by 1 base, and 12 bases separated the two germline ends. In germline, CDR1 is SGHKS, CDR2 YYEKEE (reference sequence). The CDR3, as DNA: TGTGCCAGCAGCCCCGGGGTCGAGTCCTACAATGAGCAGTTCTTC. Translating gives CASSPGVESYNEQFF.

V usage is TRBV24-1 and J usage is TRBJ2-5; 7 bases align to TRBD2. This CDR3 contains 16 residues. After removal of 4 bases from V and 0 bases from J, the junction contained 7 bases not matched to a gene. Germline V gene sequence: CDR1 KGHDR, CDR2 SFDVKD. CDR3 sequence: CATSEGGSSHQETQYF. In nucleotides, the CDR3 is TGTGCCACCAGTGAGGGGGGGTCATCCCACCAAGAGACCCAGTACTTC.

The chain uses TRBV10-3 and TRBJ1-2, with 9 bases identical to TRBD1. With 7 bases clipped from V and 2 bases from J, the junction kept 14 bases outside the gene matches. The CDR3 sequence is 17 residues long. CDR1 is ENHRY and CDR2 is SYGVKD in the germline V gene. The CDR3 DNA sequence: TGTGCCATCAAGGGCGCGCCGGGACAGGGAGTGAACTATGGCTACACCTTC. Translation gives CAIKGAPGQGVNYGYTF.

This clone is a singleton in its sample. This chain links TRBV28 with TRBJ1-4; D not certain. This CDR3 is built from 14 residues. Trimming took off 3 bases at V and 4 bases at J, with 9 bases between the two ends. The germline V gene has CDR1 MDHEN and CDR2 SYDVKM. In nucleotides, the CDR3 is TGTGCCAGCAGTTTGTCCCAGGTTAATGAAAAACTGTTTTTT. Its translation: CASSLSQVNEKLFF.

The chain carries TRBV2 and TRBJ2-7; D may be TRBD1 (6 bases). The V and J ends lost 11 bases and 2 bases respectively, with 13 bases between them. The CDR3 is 12 amino acids. Germline V gene sequence: CDR1 SNHLY, CDR2 FYNNEI. The CDR3 sequence is CAVNRETYEQYF. CDR3 nucleotides: TGTGCCGTGAACAGGGAGACCTACGAGCAGTACTTC. Supplemented by reference TRBV2 and TRBJ2-7, the full variable domain reads EPEVTQTPSHQVTQMGQEVILRCVPISNHLYFYWYRQILGQKVEFLVSFYNNEISEKSEIFDDQFSVERPDGSNFTLKIRSTKLEDSAMYFCAVNRETYEQYFGPGTRLTVT.

This clone occurred a few times. The chain recombines TRBV5-1 with TRBJ1-3; 7 bases map to TRBD1. Germline V gene sequence: CDR1 SGHRS, CDR2 YFSETQ. The ends lost 0 bases at V and 3 bases at J; junction bases unmatched: 6. This CDR3 has 16 residues. CDR3: CASSLEGGDGGNTIYF. CDR3 bases: TGCGCCAGCAGCTTGGAAGGGGGCGACGGTGGAAACACCATATATTTT.

The chain has TRBV3-1 (or the pseudogene TRBV3-2) and TRBJ1-4, with D possibly matching TRBD1 (5 bases). CDR3 length: 15 amino acids. The V and J ends lost 1 base and 4 bases respectively, with 10 bases between them. Per germline, CDR1 LGHDT and CDR2 YNNKEL (reference sequence). The chain's CDR3 is CASSQVGRINEKLFF. The CDR3 bases are TGTGCCAGCAGCCAAGTGGGGCGTATTAATGAAAAACTGTTTTTT.

V usage is TRBV5-1 and J usage is TRBJ1-1, with D unresolved. Germline CDR1 is SGHRS and CDR2 is YFSETQ. The V end was cut by 6 bases, the J end by 1 base, with 10 bases between. The CDR3 is 13 residues long. The CDR3 bases are TGCGCCAGCATCGGAGCCTGGAACACTGAAGCTTTCTTT. This gives the protein CASIGAWNTEAFF.

V usage is TRBV10-3 and J usage is TRBJ2-1; the match to TRBD2 covers 10 bases. The V gene end was trimmed by 2 bases and the J gene end by 7 bases; junction bases not matched to a gene: 11. Per germline, CDR1 ENHRY and CDR2 SYGVKD. The CDR3 spans 17 residues. The CDR3 nucleotides are TGTGCCATCAGTGAGGAGGGGATAGCGGGGGGCCGGAATGAGCAGTTCTTC. As protein: CAISEEGIAGGRNEQFF.

This chain links TRBV6-6 with TRBJ1-6; a possible D gene is TRBD1 (5 bases). Trimming pared 2 bases from V and 5 bases from J, leaving 10 bases between. The germline V gene encodes CDR1 MNHNY and CDR2 SVGAGI (reference sequence). The CDR3 has 15 amino acids. The CDR3 is CASSYETDNNSPLHF. For the CDR3, the DNA is TGTGCCAGCAGTTACGAGACAGACAATAATTCACCCCTCCACTTT.